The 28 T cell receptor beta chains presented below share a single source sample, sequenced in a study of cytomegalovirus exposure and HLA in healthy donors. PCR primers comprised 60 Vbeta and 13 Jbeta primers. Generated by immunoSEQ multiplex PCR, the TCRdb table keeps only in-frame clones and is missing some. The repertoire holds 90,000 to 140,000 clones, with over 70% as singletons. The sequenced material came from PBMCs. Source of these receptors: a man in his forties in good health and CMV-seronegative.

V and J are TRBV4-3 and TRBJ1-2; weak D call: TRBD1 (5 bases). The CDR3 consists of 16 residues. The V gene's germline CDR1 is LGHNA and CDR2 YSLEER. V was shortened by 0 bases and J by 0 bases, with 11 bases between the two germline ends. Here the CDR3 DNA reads TGCGCCAGCAGCCAAGATACCCGGGGGGCTAACTATGGCTACACCTTC. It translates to CASSQDTRGANYGYTF.

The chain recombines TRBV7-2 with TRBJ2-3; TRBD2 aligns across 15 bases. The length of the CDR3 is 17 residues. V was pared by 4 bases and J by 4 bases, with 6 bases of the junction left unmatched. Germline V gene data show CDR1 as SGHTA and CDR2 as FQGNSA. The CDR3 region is CASSWGGLAGGADTQYF. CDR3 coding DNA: TGTGCCAGCAGCTGGGGGGGACTAGCGGGAGGCGCAGATACGCAGTATTTT. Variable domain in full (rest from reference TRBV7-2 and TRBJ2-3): GAGVSQSPSNKVTEKGKDVELRCDPISGHTALYWYRQSLGQGLEFLIYFQGNSAPDKSGLPSDRFSAERTGGSVSTLTIQRTQQEDSAVYLCASSWGGLAGGADTQYFGPGTRLTVL.

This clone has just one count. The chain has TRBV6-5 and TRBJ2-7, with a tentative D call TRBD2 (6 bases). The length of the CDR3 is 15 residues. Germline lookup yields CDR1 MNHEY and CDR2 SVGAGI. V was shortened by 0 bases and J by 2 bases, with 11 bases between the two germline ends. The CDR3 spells CASSYSRAGTYEQYF. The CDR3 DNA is TGTGCCAGCAGTTACTCTAGAGCGGGCACCTACGAGCAGTACTTC.

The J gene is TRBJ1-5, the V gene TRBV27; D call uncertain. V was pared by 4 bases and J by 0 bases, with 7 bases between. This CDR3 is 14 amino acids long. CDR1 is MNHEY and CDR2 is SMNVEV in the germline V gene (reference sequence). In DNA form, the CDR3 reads TGTGCCAGCAGTTCCGGGTTTAGCAATCAGCCCCAGCATTTT. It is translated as CASSSGFSNQPQHF.

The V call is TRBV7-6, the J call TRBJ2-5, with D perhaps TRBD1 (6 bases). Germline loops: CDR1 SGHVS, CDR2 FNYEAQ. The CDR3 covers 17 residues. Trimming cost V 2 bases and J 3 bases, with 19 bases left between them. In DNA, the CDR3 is TGTGCCAGCAGCTTACGGGTGCCGAGGGGGTCGGAAGAGACCCAGTACTTC. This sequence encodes CASSLRVPRGSEETQYF.

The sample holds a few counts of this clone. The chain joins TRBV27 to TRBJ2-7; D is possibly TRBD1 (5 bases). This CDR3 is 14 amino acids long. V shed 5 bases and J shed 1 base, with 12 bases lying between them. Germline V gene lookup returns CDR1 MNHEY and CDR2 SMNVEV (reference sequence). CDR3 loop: CASSGLDSSYEQYF. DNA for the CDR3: TGTGCCAGCAGTGGTCTCGACAGTTCCTACGAGCAGTACTTC.

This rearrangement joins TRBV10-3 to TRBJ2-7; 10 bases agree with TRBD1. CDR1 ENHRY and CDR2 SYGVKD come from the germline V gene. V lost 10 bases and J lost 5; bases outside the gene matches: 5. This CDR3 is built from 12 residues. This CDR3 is CATSGQGNEQYF. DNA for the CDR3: TGTGCCACCTCGGGACAGGGGAACGAGCAGTACTTC.

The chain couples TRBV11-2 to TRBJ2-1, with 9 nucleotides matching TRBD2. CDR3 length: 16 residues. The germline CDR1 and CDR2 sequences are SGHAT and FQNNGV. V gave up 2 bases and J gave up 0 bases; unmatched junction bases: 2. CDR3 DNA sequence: TGTGCCAGCAGCTTAACACTAGCGGGCTCCTACAATGAGCAGTTCTTC. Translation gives CASSLTLAGSYNEQFF.

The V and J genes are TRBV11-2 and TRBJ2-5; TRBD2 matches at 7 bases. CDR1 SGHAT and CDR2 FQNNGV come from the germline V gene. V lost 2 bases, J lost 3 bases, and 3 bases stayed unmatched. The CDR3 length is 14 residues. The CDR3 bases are TGTGCCAGCAGCTTATCTAGCGGTAAAGAGACCCAGTACTTC. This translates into CASSLSSGKETQYF.

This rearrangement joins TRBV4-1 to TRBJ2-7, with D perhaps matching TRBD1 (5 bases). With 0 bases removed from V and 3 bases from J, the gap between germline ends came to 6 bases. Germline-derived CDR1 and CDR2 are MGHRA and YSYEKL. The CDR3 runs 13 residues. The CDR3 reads CASSQETGYEQYF. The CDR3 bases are TGCGCCAGCAGCCAAGAAACAGGCTACGAGCAGTACTTC.

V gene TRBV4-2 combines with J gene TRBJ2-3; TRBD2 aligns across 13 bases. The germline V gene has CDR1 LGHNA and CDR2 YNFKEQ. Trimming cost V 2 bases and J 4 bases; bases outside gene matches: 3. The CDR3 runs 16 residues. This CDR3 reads CASSQQLAGGPDTQYF. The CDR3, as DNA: TGTGCCAGCAGCCAACAACTAGCGGGGGGGCCAGATACGCAGTATTTT.

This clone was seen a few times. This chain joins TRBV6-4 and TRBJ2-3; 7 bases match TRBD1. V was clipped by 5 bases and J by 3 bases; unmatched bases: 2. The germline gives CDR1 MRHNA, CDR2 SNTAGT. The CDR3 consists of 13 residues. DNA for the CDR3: TGTGCCAGCAGTTACAGGGGAACAGATACGCAGTATTTT. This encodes CASSYRGTDTQYF.

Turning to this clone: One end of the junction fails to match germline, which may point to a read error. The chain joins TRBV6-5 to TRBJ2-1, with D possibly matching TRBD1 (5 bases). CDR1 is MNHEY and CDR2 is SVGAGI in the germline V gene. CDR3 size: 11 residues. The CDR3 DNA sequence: TGTACCAGCCACAGGTACAATGAGCAGTTCTTC. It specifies CTSHRYNEQFF.

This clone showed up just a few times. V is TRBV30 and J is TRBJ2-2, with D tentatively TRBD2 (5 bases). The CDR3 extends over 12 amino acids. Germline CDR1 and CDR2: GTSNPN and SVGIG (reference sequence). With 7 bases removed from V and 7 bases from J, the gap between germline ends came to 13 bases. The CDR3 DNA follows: TGTGCCTCTAACCCGGGGATCGGGGAGCTGTTTTTT. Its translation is CASNPGIGELFF.

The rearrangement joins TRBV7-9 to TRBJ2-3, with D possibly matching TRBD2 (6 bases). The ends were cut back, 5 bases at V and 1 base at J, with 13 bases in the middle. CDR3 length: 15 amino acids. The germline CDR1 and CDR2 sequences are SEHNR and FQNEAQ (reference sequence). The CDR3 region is CASSPFGGGTDTQYF. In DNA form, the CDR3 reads TGTGCCAGCAGCCCGTTCGGGGGTGGCACAGATACGCAGTATTTT.

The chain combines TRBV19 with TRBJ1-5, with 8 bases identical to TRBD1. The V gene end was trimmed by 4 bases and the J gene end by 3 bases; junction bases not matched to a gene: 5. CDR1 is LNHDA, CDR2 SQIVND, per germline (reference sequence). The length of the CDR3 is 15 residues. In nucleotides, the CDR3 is TGTGCCAGTAGTAGAGACAGGGGCCTCAATCAGCCCCAGCATTTT. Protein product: CASSRDRGLNQPQHF.

The DNA for the CDR3 is TGCGCCAGCAGCCAGGGCACGGGACAGCTCTACGAGCAGTACTTC. The encoded protein is CASSQGTGQLYEQYF. V gene TRBV4-3 combines with J gene TRBJ2-7, with 7 positions matching TRBD1. Unmatched junction bases numbered 8, after V lost 3 bases and J lost 3 bases. The CDR3 totals 15 residues. Germline CDR1 reads LGHNA; CDR2 reads YSLEER.

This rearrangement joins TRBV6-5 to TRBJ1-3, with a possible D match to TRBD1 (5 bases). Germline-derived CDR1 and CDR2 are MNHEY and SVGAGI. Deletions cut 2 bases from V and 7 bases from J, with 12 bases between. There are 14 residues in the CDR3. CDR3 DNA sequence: TGTGCCAGCAGTTACGGGGCGGTAGGGAACACCATATATTTT. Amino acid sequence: CASSYGAVGNTIYF.

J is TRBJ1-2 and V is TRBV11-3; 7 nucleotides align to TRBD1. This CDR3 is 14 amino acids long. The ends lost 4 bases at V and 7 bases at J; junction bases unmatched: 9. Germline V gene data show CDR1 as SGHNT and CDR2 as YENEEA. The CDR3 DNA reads TGTGCCAGCAGCTCTGGACAGGCCGCCGGTGGCTACACCTTC. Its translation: CASSSGQAAGGYTF.

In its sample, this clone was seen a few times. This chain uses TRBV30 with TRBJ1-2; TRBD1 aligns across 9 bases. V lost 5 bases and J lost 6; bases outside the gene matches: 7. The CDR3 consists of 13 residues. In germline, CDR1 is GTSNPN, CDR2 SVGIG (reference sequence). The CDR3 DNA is TGTGCCTGGGACAGGGGGAAAGTGGATGGCTACACCTTC. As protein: CAWDRGKVDGYTF. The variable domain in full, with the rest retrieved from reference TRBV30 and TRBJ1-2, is SQTIHQWPATLVQPVGSPLSLECTVEGTSNPNLYWYRQAAGRGLQLLFYSVGIGQISSEVPQNLSASRPQDRQFILSSKKLLLSDSGFYLCAWDRGKVDGYTFGSGTRLTVV.

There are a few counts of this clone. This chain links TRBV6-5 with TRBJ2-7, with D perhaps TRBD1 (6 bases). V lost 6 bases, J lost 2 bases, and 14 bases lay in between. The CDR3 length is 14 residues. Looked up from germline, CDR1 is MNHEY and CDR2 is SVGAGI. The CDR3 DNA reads TGTGCCAGCAGACCCAGCCGACAGGCCTACGAGCAGTACTTC. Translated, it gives CASRPSRQAYEQYF.

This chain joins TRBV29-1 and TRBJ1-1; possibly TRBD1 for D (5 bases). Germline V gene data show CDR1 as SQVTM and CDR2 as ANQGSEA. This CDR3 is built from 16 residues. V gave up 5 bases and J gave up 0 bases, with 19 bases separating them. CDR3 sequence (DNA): TGCAGCGTTCGGGGGTGGGTTGGACACATGAACACTGAAGCTTTCTTT. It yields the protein CSVRGWVGHMNTEAFF.

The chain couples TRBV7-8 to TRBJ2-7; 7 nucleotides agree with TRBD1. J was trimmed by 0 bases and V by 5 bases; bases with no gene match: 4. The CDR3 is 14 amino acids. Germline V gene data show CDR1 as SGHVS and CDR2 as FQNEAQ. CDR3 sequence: CASSPRDSSYEQYF. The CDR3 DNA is TGTGCCAGCAGCCCCCGGGACAGCTCCTACGAGCAGTACTTC.

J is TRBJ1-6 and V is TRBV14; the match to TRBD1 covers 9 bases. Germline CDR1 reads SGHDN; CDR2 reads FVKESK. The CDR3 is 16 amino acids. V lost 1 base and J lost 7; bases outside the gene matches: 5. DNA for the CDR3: TGTGCCAGCAGCCAAGTCTTGGGGACAGGGAATTCACCCCTCCACTTT. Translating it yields CASSQVLGTGNSPLHF.

CDR3 sequence (DNA): TGTGCCAGCAGCTTAGATGTGGTGGGGGGGCGGAGGGAGACCCAGTACTTC. Translating gives CASSLDVVGGRRETQYF. This chain connects TRBV7-2 to TRBJ2-5, with a tentative D call TRBD2 (7 bases). This CDR3 is 17 amino acids long. Germline CDR1 is SGHTA and CDR2 is FQGNSA. V lost 1 base and J lost 5, with 20 bases in between.

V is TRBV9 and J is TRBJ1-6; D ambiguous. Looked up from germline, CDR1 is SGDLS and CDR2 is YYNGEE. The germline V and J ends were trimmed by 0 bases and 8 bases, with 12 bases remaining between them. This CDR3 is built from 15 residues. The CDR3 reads CASSVVSGWDSPLHF. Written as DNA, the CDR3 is TGTGCCAGCAGCGTAGTTAGCGGTTGGGATTCACCCCTCCACTTT.

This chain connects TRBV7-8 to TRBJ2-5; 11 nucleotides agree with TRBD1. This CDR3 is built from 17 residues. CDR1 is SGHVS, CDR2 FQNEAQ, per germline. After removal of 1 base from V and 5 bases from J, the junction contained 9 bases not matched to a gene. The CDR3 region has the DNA TGTGCCAGCAGCTTAGGCGGACAGGGGGCGTTGGGGGAGACCCAGTACTTC. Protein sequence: CASSLGGQGALGETQYF. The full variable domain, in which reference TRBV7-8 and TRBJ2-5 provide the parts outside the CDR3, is GAGVSQSPRYKVAKRGQDVALRCDPISGHVSLFWYQQALGQGPEFLTYFQNEAQLDKSGLPSDRFFAERPEGSVSTLKIQRTQQEDSAVYLCASSLGGQGALGETQYFGPGTRLLVL.

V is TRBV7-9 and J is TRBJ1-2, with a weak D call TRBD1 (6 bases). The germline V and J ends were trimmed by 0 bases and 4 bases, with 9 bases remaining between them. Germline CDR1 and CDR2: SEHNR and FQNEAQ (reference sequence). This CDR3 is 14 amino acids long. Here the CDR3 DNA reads TGTGCCAGCAGCTTAGCGGGGGCTGGCTATGGCTACACCTTC. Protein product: CASSLAGAGYGYTF.